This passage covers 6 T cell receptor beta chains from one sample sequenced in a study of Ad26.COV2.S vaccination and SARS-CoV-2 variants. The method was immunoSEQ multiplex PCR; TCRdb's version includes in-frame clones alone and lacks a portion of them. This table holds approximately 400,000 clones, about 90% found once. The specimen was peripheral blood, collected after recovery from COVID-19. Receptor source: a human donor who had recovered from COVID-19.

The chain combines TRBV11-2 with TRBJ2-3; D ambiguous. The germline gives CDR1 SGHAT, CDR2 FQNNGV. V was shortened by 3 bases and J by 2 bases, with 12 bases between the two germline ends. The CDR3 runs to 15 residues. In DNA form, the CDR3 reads TGTGCCAGCAGCTTTCTTGGCGGTAACACAGATACGCAGTATTTT. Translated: CASSFLGGNTDTQYF.

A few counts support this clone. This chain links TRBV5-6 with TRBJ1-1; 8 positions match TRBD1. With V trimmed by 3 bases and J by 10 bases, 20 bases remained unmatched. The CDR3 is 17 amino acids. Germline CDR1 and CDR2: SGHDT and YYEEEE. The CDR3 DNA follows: TGTGCCAGCAGCTCTCTAGTCGGACAGGGCCACTTCCTCGGAGCTTTCTTT. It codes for CASSSLVGQGHFLGAFF.

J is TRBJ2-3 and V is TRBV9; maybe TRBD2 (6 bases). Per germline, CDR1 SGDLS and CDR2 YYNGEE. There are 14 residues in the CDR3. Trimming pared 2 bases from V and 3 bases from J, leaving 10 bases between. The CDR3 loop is CASSVRRGTDTQYF. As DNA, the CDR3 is TGTGCCAGCAGCGTCAGGAGGGGTACAGATACGCAGTATTTT.

CDR3 protein: CSASMGAEAFF. In nucleotides, the CDR3 is TGCAGTGCTAGTATGGGGGCTGAAGCTTTCTTT. The chain links TRBV20-1 to TRBJ1-1; D perhaps matches TRBD1 (5 bases). The V gene lost 3 bases and the J gene lost 6 bases, with 8 bases spanning the gap. Germline CDR1 DFQATT, CDR2 SNEGSKA (reference sequence). This CDR3 has 11 amino acids.

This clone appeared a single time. In DNA, the CDR3 is TGCGCCAGCAGTGAGTCGAAGCGGTCGCCCGGTAGGACCCAGTACTTC. It encodes CASSESKRSPGRTQYF. The V call is TRBV10-2, the J call TRBJ2-5, with D perhaps TRBD2 (5 bases). From germline, CDR1 is WSHSY and CDR2 SAAADI. The CDR3 runs to 16 residues. The V gene lost 0 bases and the J gene lost 7 bases, with 18 bases spanning the gap.

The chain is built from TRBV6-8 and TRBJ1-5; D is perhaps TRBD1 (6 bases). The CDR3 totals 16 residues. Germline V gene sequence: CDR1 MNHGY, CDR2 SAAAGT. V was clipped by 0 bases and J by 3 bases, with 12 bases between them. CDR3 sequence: CASSYSLDSHNQPQHF. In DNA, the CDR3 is TGTGCCAGCAGTTACTCGTTGGACAGCCACAATCAGCCCCAGCATTTT.